Many counts were recorded for the clone carrying this TCR beta chain. This specimen belongs to a study of human T cells and chemical hapten exposure. Time point given: patch test 2, 6 weeks after DPC sensitization. Treatment in this sample: therapeutic diphenylcyclopropenone sensitization with weekly scalp DPC. In germline, CDR1 is SQVTM, CDR2 ANQGSEA. The length of the CDR3 is 13 residues. V was shortened by 2 bases and J by 8 bases, with 12 bases between the two germline ends. Each CDR3 protein is one row after TCRdb ran MiXCR on the RACE reads. The data hold around 75,000 distinct CDR3 sequences, with 9% to 12% observed a single time.

The sample here was whole blood, taken in connection with sensitization to the hapten diphenylcyclopropenone (DPC). The chain employs TRBV29-1 and TRBJ1-4, with D maybe TRBD1 (5 bases). The TCR comes from a woman in her forties or fifties with alopecia areata. Some clones in this sample may be carry-over from other donors' samples. CDR3 sequence: CSVEKNRGEKLFF. CDR3 coding DNA: TGCAGCGTTGAAAAGAACCGGGGCGAAAAACTGTTTTTT. Combining the CDR3 with reference TRBV29-1 and TRBJ1-4 gives the whole variable domain SAVISQKPSRDICQRGTSLTIQCQVDSQVTMMFWYRQQPGQSLTLIATANQGSEATYESGFVIDKFPISRPNLTFSTLTVSNMSPEDSSIYLCSVEKNRGEKLFFGSGTQLSVL.